Listed below are T cell receptor beta chains from one sample, sequenced in a study of post-analysis software for immune sequencing data. MiXCR was run by TCRdb on the PCR reads, yielding one entry per CDR3 protein. The sample gives about 820,000 distinct CDR3 sequences, about 53% of which show up once; 4.6% is in the top ten. Material: blood. The receptors here all came from a girl between 5 and 17 years old with multiple sclerosis. Both conserved end residues are part of each CDR3. Fields, in order: V gene, clone size, J gene, D gene, CDR3 protein, CDR3 DNA. A D gene is named only where the DNA matches it firmly. The size field is filled for only some rows; it gives once, few, many or a size class.

v_call: TRBV11-2; clone_size: NA; j_call: TRBJ2-5; d_call: NA; cdr3_aa: CASSLQGRSETQYF; cdr3_nt: TGTGCCAGCAGCTTACAGGGACGGTCCGAGACCCAGTACTTC
v_call: TRBV6-5; clone_size: few; j_call: TRBJ2-5; d_call: TRBD1; cdr3_aa: CASSLDRDQETQYF; cdr3_nt: TGTGCCAGCAGTTTGGACAGGGACCAAGAGACCCAGTACTTC
v_call: TRBV12-3/TRBV12-4; clone_size: few; j_call: TRBJ2-5; d_call: NA; cdr3_aa: CASSFPSGRGETQYF; cdr3_nt: TGTGCCAGCAGTTTCCCCTCCGGGAGAGGCGAGACCCAGTACTTC
v_call: TRBV27; clone_size: NA; j_call: TRBJ1-2; d_call: NA; cdr3_aa: CASSRGMGGYTF; cdr3_nt: TGTGCCAGCAGTCGTGGTATGGGTGGCTACACCTTC
v_call: TRBV6-5; clone_size: NA; j_call: TRBJ1-6; d_call: NA; cdr3_aa: CASSYYGDSPLHF; cdr3_nt: TGTGCCAGCAGTTACTACGGGGATTCACCCCTCCACTTT
v_call: TRBV10-3; clone_size: NA; j_call: TRBJ2-5; d_call: TRBD2; cdr3_aa: CATARLAGGSFREQYF; cdr3_nt: TGTGCCACCGCTAGGCTAGCGGGGGGCTCGTTTCGGGAGCAGTACTTC
v_call: TRBV7-9; clone_size: NA; j_call: TRBJ2-7; d_call: NA; cdr3_aa: CASSLGLVRKLTYEQYF; cdr3_nt: TGTGCCAGCAGCTTAGGATTGGTCAGAAAACTGACCTACGAGCAGTACTTC
v_call: TRBV7-9; clone_size: few; j_call: TRBJ2-3; d_call: NA; cdr3_aa: CASLRLASTDTQYF; cdr3_nt: TGTGCCAGTTTGCGTCTAGCGAGCACAGATACGCAGTATTTT
v_call: TRBV12-3/TRBV12-4; clone_size: NA; j_call: TRBJ2-3; d_call: TRBD1; cdr3_aa: CASSRTGEGDTQYF; cdr3_nt: TGTGCCAGCAGTAGGACAGGGGAAGGAGATACGCAGTATTTT
v_call: TRBV20-1; clone_size: NA; j_call: TRBJ2-7; d_call: TRBD2; cdr3_aa: CSARDLLAGNYEQYF; cdr3_nt: TGCAGTGCTAGAGATCTCCTAGCGGGAAACTACGAGCAGTACTTC
v_call: TRBV7-9; clone_size: NA; j_call: TRBJ1-1; d_call: NA; cdr3_aa: CASSPFEGTEAFF; cdr3_nt: TGTGCCAGCAGCCCCTTTGAGGGGACTGAAGCTTTCTTT
v_call: TRBV20-1; clone_size: NA; j_call: TRBJ2-3; d_call: NA; cdr3_aa: CSASAGRTDTQYF; cdr3_nt: TGCAGTGCTAGCGCGGGAAGGACAGATACGCAGTATTTT
v_call: TRBV7-9; clone_size: few; j_call: TRBJ2-1; d_call: TRBD2; cdr3_aa: CASSQIAGVINEQFF; cdr3_nt: TGTGCCAGCAGCCAAATAGCGGGAGTAATCAATGAGCAGTTCTTC
v_call: TRBV10-3; clone_size: once; j_call: TRBJ2-5; d_call: NA; cdr3_aa: CAIRTGVEETQYF; cdr3_nt: TGTGCCATCAGGACGGGGGTCGAGGAGACCCAGTACTTC
v_call: TRBV20-1; clone_size: NA; j_call: TRBJ2-5; d_call: NA; cdr3_aa: CSARESGAGETQYF; cdr3_nt: TGCAGTGCTAGAGAGTCCGGGGCCGGGGAGACCCAGTACTTC
v_call: TRBV12-3/TRBV12-4; clone_size: NA; j_call: TRBJ1-2; d_call: TRBD1; cdr3_aa: CASSLRQGAMSGYTF; cdr3_nt: TGTGCCAGCAGTCTCCGACAGGGGGCTATGTCTGGCTACACCTTC
v_call: TRBV29-1; clone_size: few; j_call: TRBJ2-7; d_call: TRBD2; cdr3_aa: CSVVSGSYEQYF; cdr3_nt: TGCAGCGTTGTTAGCGGGAGCTACGAGCAGTACTTC
v_call: TRBV10-3; clone_size: NA; j_call: TRBJ2-1; d_call: TRBD1; cdr3_aa: CAINRDSSYNEQFF; cdr3_nt: TGTGCCATCAATCGGGACAGTTCCTACAATGAGCAGTTCTTC